The 20 T cell receptor beta chains given below trace back to one sample, sequenced in a study of blood T cell repertoires in COVID-19. Clones were read by immunoSEQ multiplex PCR, and TCRdb kept only the in-frame ones, dropping some. The table lists more than 200,000 clones, around 90% of them singletons, with approximately 7.3% in the top ten. The specimen was PBMCs or T cells enriched from blood (not recorded which). The receptors come from a man aged 30 to 39 in a cohort exposed to, infected with or recovered from COVID-19 (not recorded which).

The chain couples TRBV27 to TRBJ2-1; 10 positions match TRBD2. Germline loops: CDR1 MNHEY, CDR2 SMNVEV (reference sequence). The trim removed 2 bases at V and 3 bases at J, leaving 10 bases unmatched. This CDR3 spans 18 amino acids. CDR3 loop: CASSLSLAGEWVYNEQFF. As DNA, the CDR3 is TGTGCCAGCAGTTTAAGTCTAGCGGGGGAGTGGGTCTACAATGAGCAGTTCTTC.

The V and J genes are TRBV18 and TRBJ2-3; D gene uncertain. Per the germline V gene, CDR1 is KGHSH and CDR2 is LQKENI. V gave up 2 bases and J gave up 0 bases, with 9 bases separating them. The CDR3 has 15 residues. The CDR3, as DNA: TGTGCCAGCTCACCATCTGGGCATAGCACAGATACGCAGTATTTT. Translation: CASSPSGHSTDTQYF.

The chain carries TRBV9 and TRBJ2-1, with TRBD2 identical over 10 bases. Germline CDR1 and CDR2: SGDLS and YYNGEE. The junction had 5 bases not matched to a gene; V was cut back by 4 bases and J by 1 base. The CDR3 runs to 16 residues. This chain's CDR3 is CASSPPSGRSYNEQFF. CDR3 DNA: TGTGCCAGCAGCCCCCCTAGCGGGAGATCCTACAATGAGCAGTTCTTC.

Remarks on this clone: Other DNA sequences in the sample encode the same CDR3. The V call is TRBV15, the J call TRBJ2-7, with D possibly being TRBD1 (6 bases). The CDR3 is 14 amino acids. Germline V gives CDR1 LNHNV, CDR2 YYDKDF (reference sequence). The germline V and J ends were trimmed by 0 bases and 2 bases, with 8 bases remaining between them. The CDR3 here is CATSRDRGTYEQYF. The CDR3 DNA reads as TGTGCCACCAGCAGAGATAGGGGGACCTACGAGCAGTACTTC.

The chain carries TRBV5-1 and TRBJ1-2, with TRBD1 identical over 9 bases. Trimming took 0 bases from V and 4 from J; bases not matched to a gene: 4. The length of the CDR3 is 15 residues. Germline assignment: CDR1 SGHRS and CDR2 YFSETQ. CDR3 DNA: TGCGCCAGCAGCTTGGACAGGGGGCAGGGCTATGGCTACACCTTC. Protein: CASSLDRGQGYGYTF.

V and J are TRBV27 and TRBJ2-1; TRBD2 matches at 10 bases. CDR3 length equals 15 residues. V was pared by 4 bases and J by 10 bases, with 10 bases of the junction left unmatched. The V gene's germline CDR1 is MNHEY and CDR2 SMNVEV (reference sequence). CDR3 protein: CASSSSGTSAGEQFF. The CDR3 nucleotides read TGTGCCAGCAGTTCCTCCGGGACTAGCGCGGGGGAGCAGTTCTTC.

This chain connects TRBV7-8 to TRBJ2-2, with 12 bases lining up with TRBD1. Unmatched junction bases numbered 12, after V lost 0 bases and J lost 4 bases. Germline CDR1 SGHVS, CDR2 FQNEAQ. The CDR3 sequence is 20 residues long. CDR3 coding DNA: TGTGCCAGCAGCTTAGCGACTCTTGGGACAGGGGGCGCGAGCACCGGGGAGCTGTTTTTT. As protein: CASSLATLGTGGASTGELFF.

The rearrangement joins TRBV2 to TRBJ1-2; D is possibly TRBD1 (6 bases). V was trimmed by 2 bases and J by 5 bases, leaving 12 bases between them. CDR1 SNHLY and CDR2 FYNNEI come from the germline V gene. This CDR3 has 14 amino acids. The CDR3 nucleotides are TGTGCCAGCAGTGAAAGTACAGGGACATATGGCTACACCTTC. Translated: CASSESTGTYGYTF.

The chain couples TRBV10-2 to TRBJ1-2; D is uncertain. CDR3 length: 14 amino acids. Germline values: CDR1 WSHSY, CDR2 SAAADI. The CDR3 here is CATAGMEFNYGYTF. The CDR3 region has the DNA TGCGCAACCGCCGGGATGGAGTTTAACTATGGCTACACCTTC.

The V call is TRBV7-9, the J call TRBJ2-3, with 12 bases aligning to TRBD2. CDR1 is SEHNR and CDR2 is FQNEAQ in the germline V gene (reference sequence). This CDR3 spans 17 amino acids. J lost 4 bases, V lost 7 bases, and 12 bases had no gene match. CDR3 in amino acids: CASTEGGLAGIPDTQYF. The CDR3 region has the DNA TGTGCCAGCACCGAAGGCGGACTAGCGGGAATTCCAGATACGCAGTATTTT.

The chain uses TRBV28 and TRBJ2-7; 9 bases fit TRBD1. The germline V gene has CDR1 MDHEN and CDR2 SYDVKM. The V gene end was trimmed by 6 bases and the J gene end by 1 base; junction bases not matched to a gene: 7. There are 15 residues in the CDR3. CDR3 bases: TGTGCCAGCAGAGAGGACAGGGGCCAGTCCTACGAGCAGTACTTC. Translation gives CASREDRGQSYEQYF.

The rearrangement links TRBV27 to TRBJ2-2, with a weak D call TRBD2 (6 bases). Trimming left V 5 bases short and J 7 bases short, with 20 bases between. CDR3 length equals 16 residues. Germline CDR1 is MNHEY and CDR2 is SMNVEV (reference sequence). The CDR3 DNA sequence: TGTGCCAGCAGTCCAACTGACGGGAGACATGTCGGGGAGCTGTTTTTT. This encodes CASSPTDGRHVGELFF.

The CDR3 sequence is CASELYAGVRGNEQFF. CDR3 in DNA: TGTGCCAGCGAGCTTTACGCGGGAGTTAGAGGCAATGAGCAGTTCTTC. The V call is TRBV7-8, the J call TRBJ2-1; 7 bases map to TRBD2. The CDR3 totals 16 residues. CDR1 SGHVS and CDR2 FQNEAQ come from the germline V gene. Trimming removed 8 bases from V and 6 bases from J; junction bases left unmatched: 16.

The V call is TRBV6-2 or TRBV6-3, the J call TRBJ2-1; 10 bases map to TRBD2. This CDR3 comprises 14 residues. In germline, CDR1 is MNHEY, CDR2 SVGEGT. The J segment lost 10 bases and the V segment lost 5 bases, leaving 8 bases of the junction unmatched. The DNA for the CDR3 is TGTGCCAGCAGTGATCTAGCGGGAGCATCCGAGCAGTTCTTC. Translating gives CASSDLAGASEQFF.

The chain combines TRBV19 with TRBJ2-7, with 8 nucleotides matching TRBD2. The trim removed 5 bases at V and 5 bases at J, leaving 8 bases unmatched. The CDR3 totals 14 residues. CDR1 is LNHDA, CDR2 SQIVND, per germline (reference sequence). The CDR3, as DNA: TGTGCCAGTAGTTCTGAGCGGGAGACCCACGAGCAGTACTTC. It is translated as CASSSERETHEQYF.

This chain connects TRBV19 to TRBJ2-5, with 12 bases aligning to TRBD2. Germline CDR1 reads LNHDA; CDR2 reads SQIVND (reference sequence). The CDR3 is 18 amino acids. Losses at the gene ends were 3 bases for V and 5 bases for J; bases not matched to a gene: 13. The chain's CDR3 is CASSIVVTSGRVRETQYF. CDR3 nucleotide sequence: TGTGCCAGTAGTATCGTGGTGACTAGCGGGAGAGTGAGGGAGACCCAGTACTTC.

The J gene is TRBJ2-7, the V gene TRBV14, with 10 bases aligning to TRBD2. The germline V gene encodes CDR1 SGHDN and CDR2 FVKESK. Losses at the gene ends were 4 bases for V and 3 bases for J; bases not matched to a gene: 6. This CDR3 is built from 15 residues. The CDR3 bases are TGTGCCAGCAGCCGAACTAGCGGGAAATACTACGAGCAGTACTTC. Translating gives CASSRTSGKYYEQYF.

The rearrangement joins TRBV6-5 to TRBJ1-6; the D is unclear. V was shortened by 6 bases and J by 5 bases, with 14 bases between the two germline ends. CDR3 length equals 15 residues. The germline CDR1 and CDR2 sequences are MNHEY and SVGAGI. The CDR3 DNA is TGTGCCAGCAGCGGGTTCCCCCGGGATAATTCACCCCTCCACTTT. Amino acids: CASSGFPRDNSPLHF.

This CDR3 is CALGGRPLGEQYF. The CDR3 coding sequence is TGTGCCCTTGGGGGCCGCCCACTGGGCGAGCAGTACTTC. This chain connects TRBV28 to TRBJ2-7; maybe TRBD1 (6 bases). CDR3 length: 13 residues. Trimming stripped 11 bases from V and 6 bases from J, with 20 bases between. Germline CDR1 MDHEN, CDR2 SYDVKM.

DNA for the CDR3: TGTGCCAGCAGCGTAGCTTTGCAGAATCCCACCATATATTTT. This gives the protein CASSVALQNPTIYF. The J gene is TRBJ1-3, the V gene TRBV9; D is ambiguous. CDR1 SGDLS and CDR2 YYNGEE come from the germline V gene. V lost 0 bases, J lost 9 bases, and 13 bases lay in between. This CDR3 is 14 amino acids long.